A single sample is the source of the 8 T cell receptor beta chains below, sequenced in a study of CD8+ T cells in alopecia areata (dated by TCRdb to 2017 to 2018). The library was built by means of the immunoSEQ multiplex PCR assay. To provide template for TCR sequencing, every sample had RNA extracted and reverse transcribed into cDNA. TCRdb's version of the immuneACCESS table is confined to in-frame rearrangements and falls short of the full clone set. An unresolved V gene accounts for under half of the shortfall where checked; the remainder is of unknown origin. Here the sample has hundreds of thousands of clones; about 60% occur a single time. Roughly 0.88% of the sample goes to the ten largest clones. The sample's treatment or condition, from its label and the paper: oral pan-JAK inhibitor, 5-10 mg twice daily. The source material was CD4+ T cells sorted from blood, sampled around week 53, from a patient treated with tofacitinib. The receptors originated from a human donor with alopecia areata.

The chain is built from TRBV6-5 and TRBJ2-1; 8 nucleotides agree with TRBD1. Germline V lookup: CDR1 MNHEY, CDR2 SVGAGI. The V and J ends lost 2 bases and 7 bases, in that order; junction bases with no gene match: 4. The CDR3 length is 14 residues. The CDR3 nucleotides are TGTGCCAGCAGTTACCAGGGGGCGGAAAATGAGCAGTTCTTC. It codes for CASSYQGAENEQFF.

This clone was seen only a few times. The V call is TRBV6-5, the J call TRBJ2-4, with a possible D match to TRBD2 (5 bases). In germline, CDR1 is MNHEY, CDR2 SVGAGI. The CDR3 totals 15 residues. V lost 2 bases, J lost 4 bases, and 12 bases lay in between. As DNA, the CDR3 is TGTGCCAGCAGTTACGCGGCGGGTGGAAAAAACATTCAGTACTTC. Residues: CASSYAAGGKNIQYF.

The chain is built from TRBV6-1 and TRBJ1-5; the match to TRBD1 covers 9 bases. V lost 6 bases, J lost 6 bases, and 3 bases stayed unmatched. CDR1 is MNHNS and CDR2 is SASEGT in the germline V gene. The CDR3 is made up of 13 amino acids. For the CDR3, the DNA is TGTGCCAGCAGCATACAGGGGGCTCAGCCCCAGCATTTT. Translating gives CASSIQGAQPQHF.

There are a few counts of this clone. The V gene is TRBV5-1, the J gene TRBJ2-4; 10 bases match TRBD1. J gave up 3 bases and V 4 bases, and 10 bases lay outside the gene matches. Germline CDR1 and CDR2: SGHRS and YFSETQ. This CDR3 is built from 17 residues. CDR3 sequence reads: CASSRTTGQGIKNIQYF. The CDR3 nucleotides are TGCGCCAGCAGCCGAACCACGGGACAGGGGATCAAAAACATTCAGTACTTC.

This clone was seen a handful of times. The chain's CDR3 is CSVSLGGEKLFF. CDR3 DNA: TGCAGCGTGTCCCTTGGAGGTGAAAAACTGTTTTTT. V is TRBV29-1 and J is TRBJ1-4, with D hard to call. The CDR3 is 12 amino acids. Germline CDR1 reads SQVTM; CDR2 reads ANQGSEA. Trimming removed 6 bases from V and 7 bases from J, with 12 bases in between.

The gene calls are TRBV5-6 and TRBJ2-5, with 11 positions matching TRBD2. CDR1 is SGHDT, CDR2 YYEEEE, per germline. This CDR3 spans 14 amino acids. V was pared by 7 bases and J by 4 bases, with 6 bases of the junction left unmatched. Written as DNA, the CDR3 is TGTGCCAGCTTAACACTAGCGGGGGCAGAGACCCAGTACTTC. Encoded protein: CASLTLAGAETQYF.

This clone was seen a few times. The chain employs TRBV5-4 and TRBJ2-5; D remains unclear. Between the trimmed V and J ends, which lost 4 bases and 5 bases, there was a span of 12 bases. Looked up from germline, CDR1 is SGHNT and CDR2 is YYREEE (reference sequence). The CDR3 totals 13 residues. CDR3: CASSRDQVETQYF. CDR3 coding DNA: TGTGCCAGCAGCCGAGACCAGGTGGAGACCCAGTACTTC.

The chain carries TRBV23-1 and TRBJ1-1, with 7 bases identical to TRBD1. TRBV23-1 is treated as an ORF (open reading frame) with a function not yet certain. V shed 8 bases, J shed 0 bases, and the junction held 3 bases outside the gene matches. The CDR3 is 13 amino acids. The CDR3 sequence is CASLGTVNTEAFF. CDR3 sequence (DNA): TGCGCCAGCTTGGGGACAGTGAACACTGAAGCTTTCTTT.